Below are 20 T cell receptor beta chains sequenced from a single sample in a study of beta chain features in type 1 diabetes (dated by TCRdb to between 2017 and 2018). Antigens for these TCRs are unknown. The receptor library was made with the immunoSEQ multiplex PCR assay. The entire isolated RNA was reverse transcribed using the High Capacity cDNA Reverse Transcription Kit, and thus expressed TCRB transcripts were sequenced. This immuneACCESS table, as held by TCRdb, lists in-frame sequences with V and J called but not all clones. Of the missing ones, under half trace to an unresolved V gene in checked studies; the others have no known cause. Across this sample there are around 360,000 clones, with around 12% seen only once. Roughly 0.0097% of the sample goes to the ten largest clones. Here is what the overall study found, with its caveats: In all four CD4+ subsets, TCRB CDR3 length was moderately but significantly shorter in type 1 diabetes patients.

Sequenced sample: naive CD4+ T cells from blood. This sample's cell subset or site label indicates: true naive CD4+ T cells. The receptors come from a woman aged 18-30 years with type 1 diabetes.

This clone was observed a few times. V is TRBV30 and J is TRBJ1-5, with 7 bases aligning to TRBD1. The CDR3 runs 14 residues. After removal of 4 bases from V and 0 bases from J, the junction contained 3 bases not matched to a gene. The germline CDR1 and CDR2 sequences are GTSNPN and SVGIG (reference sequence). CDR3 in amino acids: CAWTTGISNQPQHF. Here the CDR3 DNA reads TGTGCCTGGACGACAGGGATTAGCAATCAGCCCCAGCATTTT.

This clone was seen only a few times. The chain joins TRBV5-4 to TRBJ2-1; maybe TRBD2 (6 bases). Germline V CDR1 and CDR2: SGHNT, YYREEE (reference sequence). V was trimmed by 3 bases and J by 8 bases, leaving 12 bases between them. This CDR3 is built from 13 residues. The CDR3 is CASSSRLVYEQFF. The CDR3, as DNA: TGTGCCAGCAGCTCCCGACTAGTCTATGAGCAGTTCTTC.

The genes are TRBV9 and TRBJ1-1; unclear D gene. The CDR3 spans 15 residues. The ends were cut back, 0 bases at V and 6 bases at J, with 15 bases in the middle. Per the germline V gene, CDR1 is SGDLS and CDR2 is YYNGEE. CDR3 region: CASSVDAAGWAEAFF. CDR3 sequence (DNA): TGTGCCAGCAGCGTAGATGCGGCGGGATGGGCTGAAGCTTTCTTT.

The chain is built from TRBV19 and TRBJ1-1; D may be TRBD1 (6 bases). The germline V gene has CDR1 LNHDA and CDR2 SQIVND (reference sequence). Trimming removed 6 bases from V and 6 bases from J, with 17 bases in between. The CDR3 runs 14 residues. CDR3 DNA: TGTGCCAGTAGACAGGACAGTCTTCAACCTGAAGCTTTCTTT. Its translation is CASRQDSLQPEAFF.

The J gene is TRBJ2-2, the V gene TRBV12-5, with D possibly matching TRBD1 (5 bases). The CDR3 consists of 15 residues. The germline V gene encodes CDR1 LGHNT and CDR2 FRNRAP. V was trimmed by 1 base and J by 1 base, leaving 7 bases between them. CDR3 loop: CASGLGQMNTGELFF. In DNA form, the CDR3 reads TGTGCTAGTGGTTTGGGACAGATGAACACCGGGGAGCTGTTTTTT.

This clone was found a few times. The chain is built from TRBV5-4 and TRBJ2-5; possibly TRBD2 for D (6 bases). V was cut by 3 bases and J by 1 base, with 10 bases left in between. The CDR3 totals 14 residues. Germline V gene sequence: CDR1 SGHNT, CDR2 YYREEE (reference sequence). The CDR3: CASSSLGGQETQYF. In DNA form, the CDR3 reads TGTGCCAGCAGCTCGCTGGGGGGCCAAGAGACCCAGTACTTC.

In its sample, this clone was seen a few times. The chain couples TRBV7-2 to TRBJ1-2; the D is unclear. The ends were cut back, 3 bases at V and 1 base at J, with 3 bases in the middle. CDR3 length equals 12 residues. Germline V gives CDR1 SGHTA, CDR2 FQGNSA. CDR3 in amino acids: CASSFSNYGYTF. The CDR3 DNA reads TGTGCCAGCAGCTTCAGTAACTATGGCTACACCTTC. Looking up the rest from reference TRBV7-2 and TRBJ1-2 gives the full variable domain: GAGVSQSPSNKVTEKGKDVELRCDPISGHTALYWYRQSLGQGLEFLIYFQGNSAPDKSGLPSDRFSAERTGGSVSTLTIQRTQQEDSAVYLCASSFSNYGYTFGSGTRLTVV.

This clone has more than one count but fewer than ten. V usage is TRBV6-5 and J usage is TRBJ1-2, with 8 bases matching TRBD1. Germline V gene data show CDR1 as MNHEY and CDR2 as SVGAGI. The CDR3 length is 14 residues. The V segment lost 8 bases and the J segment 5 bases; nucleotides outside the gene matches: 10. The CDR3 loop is CASGNGQGLYGYTF. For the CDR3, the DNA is TGTGCCAGCGGGAACGGACAGGGACTGTATGGCTACACCTTC.

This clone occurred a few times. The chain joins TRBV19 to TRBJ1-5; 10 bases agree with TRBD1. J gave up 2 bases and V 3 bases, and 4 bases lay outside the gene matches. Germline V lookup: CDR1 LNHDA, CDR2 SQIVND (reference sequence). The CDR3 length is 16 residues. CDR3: CASSIRDRGGNQPQHF. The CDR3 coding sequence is TGTGCCAGTAGTATCCGGGACAGGGGTGGCAATCAGCCCCAGCATTTT.

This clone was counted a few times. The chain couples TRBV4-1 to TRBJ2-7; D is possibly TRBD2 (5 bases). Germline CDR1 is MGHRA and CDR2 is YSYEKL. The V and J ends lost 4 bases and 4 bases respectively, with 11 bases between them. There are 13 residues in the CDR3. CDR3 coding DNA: TGCGCCAGCAGCCCTCTGGGAGAATACGAGCAGTACTTC. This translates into CASSPLGEYEQYF.

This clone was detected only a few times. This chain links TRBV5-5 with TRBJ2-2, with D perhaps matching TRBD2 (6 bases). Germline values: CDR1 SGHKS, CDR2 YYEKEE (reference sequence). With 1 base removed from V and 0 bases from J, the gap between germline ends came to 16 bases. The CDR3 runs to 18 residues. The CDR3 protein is CASSLLAAGTPNTGELFF. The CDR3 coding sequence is TGTGCCAGCAGCTTGTTGGCAGCCGGGACTCCGAACACCGGGGAGCTGTTTTTT.

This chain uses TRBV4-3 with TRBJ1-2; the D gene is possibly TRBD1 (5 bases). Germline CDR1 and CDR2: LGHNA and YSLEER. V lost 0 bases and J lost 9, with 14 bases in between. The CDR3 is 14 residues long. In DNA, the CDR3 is TGCGCCAGCAGCCAAGAGAGGGGACTAGCTAGCTACACCTTC. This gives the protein CASSQERGLASYTF.

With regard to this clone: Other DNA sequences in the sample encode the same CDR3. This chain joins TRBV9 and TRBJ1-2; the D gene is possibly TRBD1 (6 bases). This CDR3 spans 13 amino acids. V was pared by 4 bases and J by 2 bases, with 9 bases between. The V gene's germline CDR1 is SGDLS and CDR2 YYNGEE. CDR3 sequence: CASSPDRNYGYTF. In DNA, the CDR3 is TGTGCCAGCAGCCCCGACAGGAACTATGGCTACACCTTC.

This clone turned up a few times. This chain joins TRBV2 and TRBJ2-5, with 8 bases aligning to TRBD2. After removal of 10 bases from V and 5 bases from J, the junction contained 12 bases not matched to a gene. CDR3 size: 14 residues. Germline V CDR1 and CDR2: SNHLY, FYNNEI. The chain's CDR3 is CAITRGTSGETQYF. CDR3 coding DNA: TGTGCCATCACAAGAGGGACTAGTGGGGAGACCCAGTACTTC. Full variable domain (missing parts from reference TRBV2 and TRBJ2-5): EPEVTQTPSHQVTQMGQEVILRCVPISNHLYFYWYRQILGQKVEFLVSFYNNEISEKSEIFDDQFSVERPDGSNFTLKIRSTKLEDSAMYFCAITRGTSGETQYFGPGTRLLVL.

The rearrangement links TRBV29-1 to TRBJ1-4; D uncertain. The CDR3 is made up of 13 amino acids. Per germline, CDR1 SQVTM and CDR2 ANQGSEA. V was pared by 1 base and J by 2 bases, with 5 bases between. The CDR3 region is CSVEVGTNEKLFF. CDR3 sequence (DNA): TGCAGCGTTGAAGTGGGCACTAATGAAAAACTGTTTTTT.

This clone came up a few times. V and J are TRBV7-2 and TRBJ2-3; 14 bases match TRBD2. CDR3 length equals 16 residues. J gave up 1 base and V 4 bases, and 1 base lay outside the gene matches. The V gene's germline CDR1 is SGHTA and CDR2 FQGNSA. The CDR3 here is CASSWGLAGGTDTQYF. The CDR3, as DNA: TGTGCCAGCAGCTGGGGACTAGCGGGGGGCACAGATACGCAGTATTTT.

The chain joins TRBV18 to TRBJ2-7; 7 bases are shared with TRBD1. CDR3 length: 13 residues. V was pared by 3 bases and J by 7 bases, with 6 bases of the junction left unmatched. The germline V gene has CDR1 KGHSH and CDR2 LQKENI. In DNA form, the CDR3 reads TGTGCCAGCTCACCTCAGGGACAGCAGGAGCAGTACTTC. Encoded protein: CASSPQGQQEQYF.

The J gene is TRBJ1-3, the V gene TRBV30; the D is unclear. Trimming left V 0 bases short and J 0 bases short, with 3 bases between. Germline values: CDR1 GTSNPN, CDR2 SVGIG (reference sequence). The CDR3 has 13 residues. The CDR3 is CAWSVYSGNTIYF. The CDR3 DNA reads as TGTGCCTGGAGTGTCTACTCTGGAAACACCATATATTTT.

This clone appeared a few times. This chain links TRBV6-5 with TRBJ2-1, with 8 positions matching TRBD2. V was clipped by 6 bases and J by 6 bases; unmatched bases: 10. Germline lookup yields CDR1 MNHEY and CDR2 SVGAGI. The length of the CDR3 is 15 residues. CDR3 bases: TGTGCCAGCAGCCTACGGGGGGGTAGTTTCAATGAGCAGTTCTTC. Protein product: CASSLRGGSFNEQFF.

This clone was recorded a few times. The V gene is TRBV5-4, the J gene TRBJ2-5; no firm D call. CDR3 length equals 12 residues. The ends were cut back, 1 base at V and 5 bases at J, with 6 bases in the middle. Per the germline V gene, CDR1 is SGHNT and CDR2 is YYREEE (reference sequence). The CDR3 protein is CASSLPSETQYF. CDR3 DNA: TGTGCCAGCAGCTTGCCGTCCGAGACCCAGTACTTC. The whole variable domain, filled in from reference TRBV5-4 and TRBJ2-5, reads ETGVTQSPTHLIKTRGQQVTLRCSSQSGHNTVSWYQQALGQGPQFIFQYYREEENGRGNFPPRFSGLQFPNYSSELNVNALELDDSALYLCASSLPSETQYFGPGTRLLVL.